This T cell receptor beta chain was recorded in a study of control samples from healthy donors and cancer patients. The CDR3 has 14 residues. The V end was cut by 3 bases, the J end by 6 bases, with 12 bases between. The germline CDR1 and CDR2 sequences are MNHEY and SMNVEV (reference sequence). Method: immunoSEQ multiplex PCR; TCRdb's copy keeps in-frame clones and lacks some. The table shows just over 80,000 clones, with around 94% occurring only once. The TCR comes from a woman aged 18-29 years in good health. Input material: blood. This chain joins TRBV27 and TRBJ1-5, with D uncertain. DNA for the CDR3: TGTGCCAGCAGTTTCCCTGGAAGCGGTCAGCCCCAGCATTTT. It codes for CASSFPGSGQPQHF.